Each of the 20 T cell receptor beta chains below was sequenced from the same sample in a study of T cell repertoires in cytomegalovirus infection. The antigens for these receptors are not known. TCRdb redid the calling of the reads with MiXCR, one entry per CDR3 protein. Altogether about 770,000 distinct CDR3 sequences are present, 25% to 35% being singletons, with the ten largest covering 10% to 15%. Material: cultured CD8+ T cells from PBMCs, obtained from culture after CMV antigen stimulation. Receptor source: a human donor in good health (CMV status not recorded). Some clones in this sample may be carry-over from other donors' samples.

This clonotype has ten or more counts. The V call is TRBV7-2, the J call TRBJ2-1; perhaps TRBD2 as D (6 bases). Per the germline V gene, CDR1 is SGHTA and CDR2 is FQGNSA. V was shortened by 1 base and J by 4 bases, with 14 bases between the two germline ends. CDR3 length equals 16 residues. The CDR3 loop reads CASSLGGTGLYNEQFF. As DNA, the CDR3 is TGTGCCAGCAGCTTAGGTGGGACTGGCCTTTACAATGAGCAGTTCTTC.

The chain links TRBV9 to TRBJ1-3, with a possible D match to TRBD1 (5 bases). Germline lookup yields CDR1 SGDLS and CDR2 YYNGEE. The CDR3 loop spans 16 amino acids. Trimming pared 0 bases from V and 2 bases from J, leaving 12 bases between. CDR3 amino acids: CASSVGIGAAGNTIYF. CDR3 bases: TGTGCCAGCAGCGTAGGAATTGGGGCGGCTGGAAACACCATATATTTT.

This clonotype was detected only a few times. The chain couples TRBV9 to TRBJ2-1; D gene uncertain. The V gene's germline CDR1 is SGDLS and CDR2 YYNGEE. This CDR3 region has 12 residues. V was trimmed by 3 bases and J by 9 bases, leaving 10 bases between them. The chain's CDR3 is CASSALSGEQFF. Here the CDR3 DNA reads TGTGCCAGCAGCGCCCTCTCGGGTGAGCAGTTCTTC.

This clonotype has more than one count but fewer than ten. V and J are TRBV20-1 and TRBJ2-3, with D perhaps assigned TRBD1 or TRBD2 (6 bases each). Trimming took off 6 bases at V and 8 bases at J, with 21 bases between the two ends. The CDR3 runs to 14 residues. Germline CDR1 reads DFQATT; CDR2 reads SNEGSKA (reference sequence). CDR3 in amino acids: CSARGWGAGATQYF. The CDR3 DNA reads TGCAGTGCCCGAGGGTGGGGGGCCGGAGCTACGCAGTATTTT.

This clonotype was detected many times. V is TRBV7-2 and J is TRBJ2-7, with a possible D match to TRBD2 (6 bases). Trimming cost V 2 bases and J 2 bases, with 16 bases left between them. The CDR3 covers 16 residues. The V gene's germline CDR1 is SGHTA and CDR2 FQGNSA. In nucleotides, the CDR3 is TGTGCCAGCAGCTTATGGTCCGCGGGGAGCCCCTACGAGCAGTACTTC. Its translation: CASSLWSAGSPYEQYF.

This clonotype has a handful of counts. The chain links TRBV12-3 or TRBV12-4 to TRBJ1-2; D is ambiguous. The V end was cut by 8 bases, the J end by 6 bases, with 22 bases between. This CDR3 has 15 amino acids. The CDR3 DNA is TGTGCCAGCCAAGGGAACGGAGGGCTTGTCGATGGCTACACCTTC. This sequence encodes CASQGNGGLVDGYTF.

The sample holds many counts of this clonotype. The chain joins TRBV7-6 to TRBJ2-7; TRBD1 matches 7 bases. This CDR3 has 14 amino acids. Germline V gene sequence: CDR1 SGHVS, CDR2 FNYEAQ. The V gene end was trimmed by 4 bases and the J gene end by 2 bases; junction bases not matched to a gene: 5. The CDR3 loop reads CASSSQTGTYEQYF. CDR3 DNA sequence: TGTGCCAGCAGCTCACAGACAGGGACCTACGAGCAGTACTTC.

The gene calls are TRBV5-1 and TRBJ2-1; 11 bases line up with TRBD2. The trim removed 3 bases at V and 4 bases at J, leaving 6 bases unmatched. This CDR3 has 16 residues. CDR1 is SGHRS and CDR2 is YFSETQ in the germline V gene. Here the CDR3 DNA reads TGCGCCAGCAGCTACCTAGCGGGGGGCCCATACAATGAGCAGTTCTTC. This codes for CASSYLAGGPYNEQFF. Full variable domain (remainder filled in from reference TRBV5-1 and TRBJ2-1): KAGVTQTPRYLIKTRGQQVTLSCSPISGHRSVSWYQQTPGQGLQFLFEYFSETQRNKGNFPGRFSGRQFSNSRSEMNVSTLELGDSALYLCASSYLAGGPYNEQFFGPGTRLTVL.

This clonotype was observed once. The chain links TRBV12-3 or TRBV12-4 to TRBJ2-3; D assignment may be TRBD1 or TRBD2 (5 bases each). V lost 10 bases and J lost 9, with 17 bases in between. This CDR3 comprises 12 residues. The CDR3 is CANRPGSGTQYF. DNA for the CDR3: TGTGCCAACAGGCCGGGATCGGGGACGCAGTATTTT.

This clonotype appeared many times. V gene TRBV7-8 combines with J gene TRBJ2-3; 7 positions agree with TRBD1. This CDR3 contains 16 residues. Germline V lookup: CDR1 SGHVS, CDR2 FQNEAQ. With 5 bases clipped from V and 2 bases from J, the junction kept 10 bases outside the gene matches. The CDR3 loop is CASSVDLGTATDTQYF. Here the CDR3 DNA reads TGTGCCAGCAGCGTGGACCTGGGGACAGCCACAGATACGCAGTATTTT.

The chain combines TRBV6-6 with TRBJ2-5; maybe TRBD2 (6 bases). Between the trimmed V and J ends, which lost 7 bases and 3 bases, there was a span of 15 bases. CDR3 size: 14 residues. In germline, CDR1 is MNHNY, CDR2 SVGAGI (reference sequence). In DNA form, the CDR3 reads TGTGCCAGCACCCCGTTTTCTAGCGAAGAGACCCAGTACTTC. Translation gives CASTPFSSEETQYF.

The V and J genes are TRBV6-5 and TRBJ2-6; D might be TRBD1 or TRBD2, each matching 5 bases. The CDR3 has 17 amino acids. In germline, CDR1 is MNHEY, CDR2 SVGAGI. The V end was cut by 7 bases, the J end by 2 bases, with 18 bases between. This CDR3 reads CASTKFWKGPGANVLTF. The CDR3 coding sequence is TGTGCCAGCACTAAGTTTTGGAAGGGACCTGGGGCCAACGTCCTGACTTTC.

This clonotype was counted between two and nine times. Relative to the germline gene, one junction end is altered; a read error may explain this. V and J are TRBV12-3 or TRBV12-4 and TRBJ2-3; TRBD1 matches 8 bases. The CDR3 covers 15 residues. The CDR3 loop is CASSAGTGPPLMVEF. CDR3 nucleotide sequence: TGTGCCAGCAGTGCCGGGACAGGCCCTCCCTTGATGGTGGAGTTT.

The CDR3 DNA is TGTGCCAGCAGTTACTCACCTAGCGGCGTCACGCTCTCCTACAATGAGCAGTTCTTC. Amino acid sequence: CASSYSPSGVTLSYNEQFF. The J gene is TRBJ2-1, the V gene TRBV6-5; 7 nucleotides line up with TRBD2. The CDR3 length is 19 residues. The V gene's germline CDR1 is MNHEY and CDR2 SVGAGI. V was pared by 0 bases and J by 0 bases, with 11 bases of the junction left unmatched.

Many counts were recorded for this clonotype. This chain uses TRBV7-9 with TRBJ2-7; a possible D gene is TRBD1 (5 bases). In germline, CDR1 is SEHNR, CDR2 FQNEAQ (reference sequence). This CDR3 region has 13 residues. V gave up 5 bases and J gave up 0 bases, with 8 bases separating them. CDR3 amino acids: CASSRQSSYEQYF. Here the CDR3 DNA reads TGTGCCAGCAGCAGACAGAGCTCCTACGAGCAGTACTTC.

J is TRBJ1-1 and V is TRBV15; the D gene is possibly TRBD1 (5 bases). Germline V gene data show CDR1 as LNHNV and CDR2 as YYDKDF (reference sequence). V was clipped by 4 bases and J by 1 base, with 10 bases between them. The CDR3 loop spans 14 amino acids. The CDR3 DNA follows: TGTGCCACCAGCAAGGGACGGGGGAACACTGAAGCTTTCTTT. Protein product: CATSKGRGNTEAFF.

This clonotype was seen a single time. Being one base from a much bigger clone, this may be a read error. This chain connects TRBV7-3 to TRBJ2-1, with D possibly being TRBD2 (5 bases). Trimming stripped 3 bases from V and 9 bases from J, with 6 bases between. Germline V gene data show CDR1 as SGHTA and CDR2 as FQGTGA. The CDR3 extends over 11 amino acids. The DNA of the CDR3 is TGTGCCAGCAGCTTCCGGGGTGAGCAGTTCTTC. The encoded protein is CASSFRGEQFF.

This chain joins TRBV7-8 and TRBJ1-2; TRBD1 agrees at 7 bases. The V and J ends lost 5 bases and 10 bases, in that order; junction bases with no gene match: 13. The CDR3 runs 14 residues. Germline lookup yields CDR1 SGHVS and CDR2 FQNEAQ. CDR3 sequence (DNA): TGTGCCAGCAGCCCAAACCCGACAGGGAAGGACTACACCTTC. As protein: CASSPNPTGKDYTF.

The chain couples TRBV11-2 to TRBJ2-7; 9 nucleotides line up with TRBD1. Germline CDR1 reads SGHAT; CDR2 reads FQNNGV. The CDR3 is 15 residues long. Losses at the gene ends were 1 base for V and 5 bases for J; bases not matched to a gene: 6. The CDR3 DNA follows: TGTGCCAGCAGCTTAGTCGGGACAGGGCACGACGAGCAGTACTTC. This sequence encodes CASSLVGTGHDEQYF.

This clonotype has at least ten counts. The chain recombines TRBV12-3 or TRBV12-4 with TRBJ2-3; 9 nucleotides agree with TRBD2. V lost 6 bases and J lost 4; bases outside the gene matches: 8. The CDR3 spans 15 residues. The CDR3 reads CASRHAGGPADTQYF. The CDR3 DNA reads TGTGCCAGCAGACACGCGGGGGGGCCTGCAGATACGCAGTATTTT.